A selection of T cell receptor beta chains follows, all from one sample in a study of chemoradiotherapy in HPV16-positive cancers. The assay was immunoSEQ multiplex PCR, and TCRdb's table has in-frame clones only and misses some. The repertoire includes around 11,000 clones, 65% to 70% of them detected once, and 11% to 15% sits in the top ten. This specimen was taken from a patient who underwent chemoradiotherapy. Receptors were obtained from a human donor with HPV-associated anogenital cancer. CDR3s include the opening cysteine and the closing phenylalanine or tryptophan. The order of the fields is clone size, V gene, J gene, D gene, CDR3 protein, CDR3 DNA. A D gene is named only where the DNA matches it firmly. Size is stated for part of the rows, as once, few or many counts, or as a class when the clone is expanded.

once	TRBV19	TRBJ2-7	TRBD1	CASSNPREGGYYEQYF	TGTGCCAGTAGTAACCCACGGGAAGGGGGCTACTACGAGCAGTACTTC
few	TRBV12-5	TRBJ2-1	-	CASGLSDQATISYNEQFF	TGTGCTAGTGGTTTGTCTGACCAAGCGACCATTTCCTACAATGAGCAGTTCTTC
-	TRBV13	TRBJ1-1	-	CASSSSYTANTEAFF	TGTGCCAGCAGCTCCTCTTACACAGCTAACACTGAAGCTTTCTTT
-	TRBV2	TRBJ1-4	TRBD1	CASSAGQGEKLFF	TGTGCCAGCAGTGCCGGACAGGGCGAAAAACTGTTTTTT
-	TRBV19	TRBJ1-4	-	CASSTLAGMNEKLFF	TGTGCCAGTAGTACCCTCGCAGGGATGAATGAAAAACTGTTTTTT
few	TRBV10-1	TRBJ1-3	TRBD1	CASTPDRVSGNTIYF	TGCGCCAGTACACCGGACAGGGTATCTGGAAACACCATATATTTT
-	TRBV5-1	TRBJ1-1	TRBD1	CATAQGAQTSFGNTEAFF	TGCGCCACCGCACAGGGGGCGCAAACCTCCTTTGGGAACACTGAAGCTTTCTTT
-	TRBV19	TRBJ2-1	TRBD2	CASKRTSGADEQFF	TGTGCCAGTAAGCGGACTAGCGGGGCCGATGAGCAGTTCTTC
-	TRBV14	TRBJ1-6	-	CASSQGTVGNSPLHF	TGTGCCAGCAGCCAAGGGACAGTGGGAAATTCACCCCTCCACTTT
-	TRBV30	TRBJ2-7	-	CAWARAREQYF	TGTGCCTGGGCCAGGGCTCGAGAGCAGTACTTC